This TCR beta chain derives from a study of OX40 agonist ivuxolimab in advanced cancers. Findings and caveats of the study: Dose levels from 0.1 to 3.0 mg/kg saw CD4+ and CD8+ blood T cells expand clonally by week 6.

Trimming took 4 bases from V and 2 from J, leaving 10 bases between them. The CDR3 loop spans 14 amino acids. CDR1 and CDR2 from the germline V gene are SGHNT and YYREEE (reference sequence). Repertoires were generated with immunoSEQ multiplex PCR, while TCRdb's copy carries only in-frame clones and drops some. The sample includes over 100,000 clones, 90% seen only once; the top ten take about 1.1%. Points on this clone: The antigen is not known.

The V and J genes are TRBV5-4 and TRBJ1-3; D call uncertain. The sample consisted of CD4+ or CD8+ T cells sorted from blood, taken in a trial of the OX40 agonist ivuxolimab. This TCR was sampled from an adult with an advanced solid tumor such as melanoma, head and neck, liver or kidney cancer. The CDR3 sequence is CASSPELAGNTIYF. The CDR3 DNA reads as TGTGCCAGCAGCCCCGAGTTGGCTGGAAACACCATATATTTT.